These 17 T cell receptor beta chains share one sample of origin, sequenced in a study of cytotoxic CD8 clonotypes in ibrutinib-treated CLL. TCRdb keeps only in-frame clones here, not all; method: immunoSEQ multiplex PCR. The sample records roughly 110,000 clones, about 58% being singletons. The sequencing used PBMCs, collected after 24 months of ibrutinib treatment. The receptors stem from a human donor with chronic lymphocytic leukemia.

The chain employs TRBV9 and TRBJ2-2, with D possibly called TRBD1 or TRBD2 (5 bases each). CDR1 SGDLS and CDR2 YYNGEE come from the germline V gene. This CDR3 is built from 15 residues. V lost 5 bases and J lost 4, with 15 bases in between. CDR3 bases: TGTGCCAGCAGGCCGACGGGGCCGATCACCGGGGAGCTGTTTTTT. As protein: CASRPTGPITGELFF.

The chain is built from TRBV29-1 and TRBJ1-2, with TRBD1 as a possible D gene (6 bases). CDR3 size: 13 residues. Between the trimmed V and J ends, which lost 5 bases and 4 bases, there was a span of 14 bases. Looked up from germline, CDR1 is SQVTM and CDR2 is ANQGSEA. The CDR3 region is CSVKGGESYGYTF. Written as DNA, the CDR3 is TGCAGCGTTAAGGGGGGCGAGAGCTATGGCTACACCTTC.

This clone was found a few times. The chain employs TRBV9 and TRBJ1-6; no definite D call. The germline V gene has CDR1 SGDLS and CDR2 YYNGEE. The V end was cut by 3 bases, the J end by 5 bases, with 9 bases between. This CDR3 comprises 14 residues. CDR3 amino acids: CASSAGLDNSPLHF. In DNA form, the CDR3 reads TGTGCCAGCAGCGCGGGCCTCGATAATTCACCCCTCCACTTT.

The genes are TRBV30 and TRBJ2-1, with D tentatively TRBD1 (6 bases). The V gene lost 2 bases and the J gene lost 8 bases, with 19 bases spanning the gap. Per the germline V gene, CDR1 is GTSNPN and CDR2 is SVGIG (reference sequence). The CDR3 is 15 amino acids. The CDR3 loop reads CAWSIGTPGRDEQFF. As DNA, the CDR3 is TGTGCCTGGAGTATCGGGACACCGGGCAGGGATGAGCAGTTCTTC. Full variable domain (missing parts from reference TRBV30 and TRBJ2-1): SQTIHQWPATLVQPVGSPLSLECTVEGTSNPNLYWYRQAAGRGLQLLFYSVGIGQISSEVPQNLSASRPQDRQFILSSKKLLLSDSGFYLCAWSIGTPGRDEQFFGPGTRLTVL.

DNA for the CDR3: TGCAGCGTTCTAAGTGAGCCGAACACTGAAGCTTTCTTT. This encodes CSVLSEPNTEAFF. The chain links TRBV29-1 to TRBJ1-1; D unresolved. V was trimmed by 5 bases and J by 1 base, leaving 11 bases between them. This CDR3 is built from 13 residues. Per germline, CDR1 SQVTM and CDR2 ANQGSEA. Full variable domain (remainder filled in from reference TRBV29-1 and TRBJ1-1): SAVISQKPSRDICQRGTSLTIQCQVDSQVTMMFWYRQQPGQSLTLIATANQGSEATYESGFVIDKFPISRPNLTFSTLTVSNMSPEDSSIYLCSVLSEPNTEAFFGQGTRLTVV.

The J gene is TRBJ2-3, the V gene TRBV5-1; 7 bases match TRBD1. J gave up 4 bases and V 3 bases, and 5 bases lay outside the gene matches. CDR1 and CDR2 (germline): SGHRS, YFSETQ. The length of the CDR3 is 14 residues. CDR3 in amino acids: CASSWGQQSDTQYF. The CDR3 DNA is TGCGCCAGCAGCTGGGGACAGCAATCAGATACGCAGTATTTT.

This chain joins TRBV27 and TRBJ2-6; TRBD2 agrees at 13 bases. The CDR3 consists of 20 residues. The germline CDR1 and CDR2 sequences are MNHEY and SMNVEV (reference sequence). Trimming at V came to 3 bases and at J to 2 bases, leaving 10 bases not matched to a gene. CDR3 DNA: TGTGCCAGCAGTTTCTCGGGACTAGCGGGGCGCTCTACTGGGGCCAACGTCCTGACTTTC. Its protein product is CASSFSGLAGRSTGANVLTF.

This clone was found a few times. Here the CDR3 DNA reads TGTGCCAGCAGCTCTACCCAGAGGTTAAATGAAAAACTGTTTTTT. It specifies CASSSTQRLNEKLFF. V gene TRBV6-1 combines with J gene TRBJ1-4; D remains ambiguous. The V gene's germline CDR1 is MNHNS and CDR2 SASEGT. The V end lost 6 bases, the J end lost 5 bases, and 16 bases lay between the germline ends. This CDR3 comprises 15 residues.

This clone has just one count. This rearrangement joins TRBV28 to TRBJ2-7; a possible D gene is TRBD1 (5 bases). This CDR3 is 14 amino acids long. The germline CDR1 and CDR2 sequences are MDHEN and SYDVKM. V lost 6 bases to trimming and J lost 1 base, with 13 bases between them. The CDR3 loop reads CASSSQGRSYEQYF. CDR3 DNA sequence: TGTGCCAGCAGCTCCCAGGGTAGGTCCTACGAGCAGTACTTC. Variable domain in full (rest from reference TRBV28 and TRBJ2-7): DVKVTQSSRYLVKRTGEKVFLECVQDMDHENMFWYRQDPGLGLRLIYFSYDVKMKEKGDIPEGYSVSREKKERFSLILESASTNQTSMYLCASSSQGRSYEQYFGPGTRLTVT.

J is TRBJ1-2 and V is TRBV29-1; D unresolved. From germline, CDR1 is SQVTM and CDR2 ANQGSEA. V was trimmed by 3 bases and J by 3 bases, leaving 5 bases between them. CDR3 length equals 11 residues. This CDR3 reads CSVDGYYGYTF. The CDR3 DNA reads as TGCAGCGTTGACGGCTACTATGGCTACACCTTC.

The V and J genes are TRBV5-5 and TRBJ2-7, with D perhaps TRBD1 or TRBD2 (6 bases each). The CDR3 length is 14 residues. V shed 3 bases and J shed 3 bases, with 13 bases lying between them. CDR1 SGHKS and CDR2 YYEKEE come from the germline V gene (reference sequence). CDR3 residues: CASSSGAGNYEQYF. The CDR3, as DNA: TGTGCCAGCAGCTCAGGGGCGGGGAACTACGAGCAGTACTTC.

The chain combines TRBV6-1 with TRBJ1-3; no definite D call. Germline V gives CDR1 MNHNS, CDR2 SASEGT. This CDR3 is 14 amino acids long. The V end lost 5 bases, the J end lost 2 bases, and 10 bases lay between the germline ends. The CDR3 sequence is CASSTTQTGNTIYF. CDR3 nucleotide sequence: TGTGCCAGCAGTACTACACAAACTGGAAACACCATATATTTT.

The chain links TRBV5-1 to TRBJ1-2, with TRBD1 matching 7 bases. With V trimmed by 3 bases and J by 2 bases, 4 bases remained unmatched. Germline V gene lookup returns CDR1 SGHRS and CDR2 YFSETQ. CDR3 length: 14 amino acids. Here the CDR3 reads CASSSGQRNYGYTF. CDR3 sequence (DNA): TGCGCCAGCAGCTCGGGACAGCGAAACTATGGCTACACCTTC.

CDR3 amino acids: CASSLALEPATDTQYF. In DNA form, the CDR3 reads TGTGCCAGCAGCTTGGCCCTAGAGCCAGCCACAGATACGCAGTATTTT. V and J are TRBV5-6 and TRBJ2-3; the D is unclear. Trimming removed 0 bases from V and 2 bases from J, with 13 bases in between. The CDR3 runs 16 residues. Germline CDR1 reads SGHDT; CDR2 reads YYEEEE.

V gene TRBV6-1 combines with J gene TRBJ2-7; either TRBD1 or TRBD2 may supply D (5 bases each). With 2 bases removed from V and 4 bases from J, the gap between germline ends came to 18 bases. Germline CDR1 MNHNS, CDR2 SASEGT. The CDR3 spans 16 residues. In nucleotides, the CDR3 is TGTGCCAGCAGTGAACCTCGAGGGACCTCCGTGTACGAGCAGTACTTC. It codes for CASSEPRGTSVYEQYF.

V and J are TRBV10-3 and TRBJ1-2; D not resolved. The germline gives CDR1 ENHRY, CDR2 SYGVKD. Trimming removed 6 bases at V and 6 bases at J, with 17 bases between. This CDR3 is 14 amino acids long. CDR3 region: CAIRNTPLVDGYTF. As DNA, the CDR3 is TGTGCCATCAGAAATACTCCCCTCGTTGATGGCTACACCTTC.

There are a few counts of this clone. This rearrangement joins TRBV7-9 to TRBJ2-3, with D perhaps matching TRBD2 (5 bases). V lost 5 bases and J lost 3, with 15 bases in between. This CDR3 is 15 amino acids long. Per the germline V gene, CDR1 is SEHNR and CDR2 is FQNEAQ (reference sequence). The CDR3 region has the DNA TGTGCCAGCAGCCTGAGCGGTCCTCAAACAGATACGCAGTATTTT. Translated: CASSLSGPQTDTQYF.